This record covers a single T cell receptor (beta chain). There is no known antigen for this receptor. No clone much larger than this one lies a single base away; base qualities are absent. The cohort was made up of around 720 healthy bone marrow donors. All cohort members were sampled while nominally healthy, although unrecorded immune exposures were likely present. The donor was CMV seropositive and belonged to the group of 250 to 300 seropositive cohort members. A peripheral blood sample was provided by each donor, and peripheral blood mononuclear cells were used for TCR beta sequencing. The Qiagen DNeasy Blood Extraction Kit was used to extract genomic DNA from the blood cell samples. The protocol used for the library was the immunoSEQ multiplex PCR assay. The multiplex PCR relied on a mix of 60 forward primers for TCR Vbeta segments and 13 reverse primers for TCR Jbeta segments. Amplification of the CDR3 region of rearranged TCR beta genes was performed with a multiplex PCR assay on genomic DNA. The amplified TCR beta libraries were sequenced on the Illumina HiSeq System as 87-base-pair reads. Turning to the authors' computational methods: A later analysis counted tens of millions of unique TCR beta chains across the 650 to 700 repertoires, and about 10 million of these chains were shared by at least two donors. A nearest-neighbor algorithm error-corrected the raw reads and collapsed the reads into unique sequences, merging closely related sequences to remove PCR and sequencing errors. To assign V, D and J gene segments, CDR3 sequences were aligned to IMGT reference sequences. For a sequence to be retained, a match of at least six nucleotides to both a V gene segment and a J gene segment was required. Rearrangements were called productive when the CDR3 lacked stop codons and stayed in frame with V and J; all others were non-productive. CDR3 was defined by IMGT convention, running from the second conserved V-encoded cysteine to the conserved J-encoded phenylalanine. Sequences without an unambiguous match to a single V gene segment were excluded from the earlier analysis of a few hundred of the donors. An earlier analysis of just under 600 of the donors called V segments functional above 56.7% productive rearrangements and segregating when the between-donor standard deviation exceeded 5%. A statistical classification framework was developed to diagnose cytomegalovirus status using the catalog of TCR beta chain sequences. A later analysis assigned V and J genes by comparing TCR nucleotide sequences with IMGT/GENE-DB human TR gene sequences. In a later analysis, CDR3 sequences and most-parsimonious VDJ recombination scenarios were assigned using the TCRdist pipeline. In a later analysis, each TCR beta chain was defined by its CDR3 amino acid sequence together with its V-gene family, and reads without a unique V-gene family were excluded. A later analysis removed 500 to 650 highly shared, low-generation-probability nucleotide sequences to deal with suspected cross-contamination and a sequencing artifact. For each public chain, a later analysis derived a clonal expansion index from normalized ranks of inferred template counts within each repertoire. In a later analysis, generation probabilities were computed with a VDJ recombination model fitted to out-of-frame rearrangements, and the resulting probabilities were checked against IGoR. In a later analysis, hypergeometric tests were used to score TCR-TCR, TCR-HLA and TCR-CMV co-occurrence, with a repertoire-size bias correction applied to TCR pairs. False discovery rates were estimated in a later analysis by permuting HLA or CMV assignments 20 times. In a later analysis, co-occurring TCRs were grouped with DBSCAN, and TCRdist sequence similarity was added when clustering was performed within HLA-allele-positive subsets. Repertoires with fewer than 30,000 or more than 120,000 public chains, plus five repertoires with anomalous nucleotide sharing, were excluded from co-occurrence clustering. TCRdb holds this immuneACCESS table with in-frame rearrangements only. Some clones are missing; in checked studies, unresolved V genes explain under half, and the rest has no known cause. V and J calls and clone size follow that table, whereas D and trimming were derived from the DNA. The sample yields 170,000 or so clones; about four fifths were counted once. Around 7% of the sample is in the top ten clones.

The data belong to a study of cytomegalovirus exposure and HLA in healthy donors (dated by TCRdb to the late 2010s). The study in broad terms: In an earlier analysis of about 560 of the donors, approximately 260 Gb of sequence data and some 120 million unique TCR beta sequences from roughly 200 million T cells were reported. An early release covering roughly 600 HLA-typed donors comprised about 300 gigabases of sequencing data and tens of millions of unique TCR sequences. Of the roughly 390 genotyped donors, roughly 80% were placed in the genetic ancestry cluster associated with self-reported Caucasian donors. The study aimed to test whether signatures of past pathogen exposure could be identified by cataloging public T cell receptors. The study used immunosequencing to profile the T cell repertoires of more than 650 subjects and linked those repertoires to cytomegalovirus serostatus. Along with the roughly 670-subject first cohort, a separate validation cohort of over 90 different subjects was used. High-throughput TCR immunosequencing, statistical association of individual TCRs with disease status, and machine learning were combined to predict cytomegalovirus infection status. To study patterns of TCR occurrence, a later analysis re-analyzed previously published TCR beta repertoires from several hundred donors and added high-resolution HLA genotyping. Rather than drawing on any new phenotypic data, the later analysis identified candidate immune exposures from TCR beta sequences and the way those sequences occurred across donors. To decide whether each TCR beta V gene segment behaved as functional or pseudogenic, an earlier analysis of fewer than 750 of the donors relied on high-throughput TCR beta sequencing. Donor age, sex, ethnicity and CMV serostatus were compiled together with the repertoire data. A later genetic analysis used genome-wide SNP genotypes for about 55% of the 666 donors, treating that subset as a discovery cohort. All discovery cohort repertoires had been generated using a single sequencing platform. HLA typing included class I and class II loci at four-digit resolution. Typing coverage varied by locus: roughly 620-640 donors for A, B, C, DRB1 and DQB1; roughly 500 for DQA1; over 600 for DPA1; roughly 450 for DPB1. Roughly 5 DR-DQ haplotypes were handled as single units for association and clustering, since linkage in the cohort was strong. On average, around 240,000 unique TCR beta nucleotide sequences were sequenced per donor among fewer than 500 genotyped donors of the cohort, with 15% to 20% of those sequences being non-productive.

General conclusions and limits of the study: A later analysis associated 17,000 or so TCR beta sequences with specific HLA alleles at a false discovery rate of 0.05. The authors suggested that the approach could potentially be extended to other disease states and immunological phenotypes. Most TCR sequences were observed very rarely across donors, whereas some public TCRs were present in many individuals. Several of the top co-occurrence clusters appeared to be linked to parvovirus B19, influenza, CMV and Epstein-Barr virus, according to a later analysis. Assigning TCR associations to individual alleles was difficult when HLA alleles, especially DR and DQ, strongly co-occurred. A later analysis found that HLA-associated TCR beta chains were more clonally expanded and had lower generation probabilities than equally common non-associated chains. In the study, about 150 TCR beta chains were listed as associated with cytomegalovirus. Cytomegalovirus status was reported to be diagnosed by the classifier with high specificity and sensitivity in both the original and validation cohorts. Because HLA typing was unavailable for some donors at each locus, only the typed subset was used in association tests. An association between a missense DCLRE1C variant and V-gene and J-gene trimming of TCR beta chains was found in a later genetic analysis and replicated in an independent cohort. In a later analysis, TCR association rates were found to vary across HLA loci, with the most associated TCRs seen for DRB1 alleles and the fewest for HLA-C alleles. An earlier analysis of 587 of the donors showed that most TCR beta V segments appeared in productive rearrangements either about 87% or about 30% of the time, which broadly matched IMGT annotations. Roughly 15 rarely observed V segments, including chromosome 9 orphons, were excluded from the earlier analysis of several hundred of the donors because counts were too low. A further reported finding was that TCR beta sequences accurately predicted the HLA-A and HLA-B alleles for most subjects in the first cohort. The cohort was sequenced for TCR beta chains only, and without alpha or paired-chain data the features that could be detected were limited. Some IMGT-functional V segments, including TRBV6-2 and TRBV6-3, could not be distinguished by the 87-base-pair reads and were therefore excluded. Compared with the roughly 700-donor mean, donors in an Asian-associated ancestry cluster had fewer N-insertions in productive TCRs, according to a later genetic analysis. Correlated functional status among segregating V segments might reflect linkage disequilibrium, but an unknown experimental factor could not be ruled out. A cluster of highly shared sequence variants was judged likely to represent a technical artifact of the sequencing pipeline. A later analysis found that most CMV-associated TCR beta chains appeared HLA-restricted, with HLA associations seemingly driven largely by CMV exposure. In vitro tests confirmed that a few of the cytomegalovirus-associated TCR beta chains recognize cytomegalovirus antigens. Roughly uniform sequencing depth across donors was assumed in presence/absence analyses, although this assumption may not hold. The only immune exposure information available for the cohort was CMV serostatus.

The V and J ends are trimmed by 4 bases and 0 bases, leaving 16 bases between them. The germline V gene (reference sequence) gives CDR1 as LNHDA and CDR2 as SQIVND. Including the terminal cysteine and phenylalanine, the CDR3 comprises 17 residues. Only CDR3 DNA is held: 51 bases, read in frame from base 1. The sequence links TRBV19 to TRBJ1-5, with the D segment identity uncertain. Sample: PBMCs. The clonotype originates from a man aged 25-45 years in good health and CMV-seropositive. The CDR3 region: CASSKRFYRYSNQPQHF. The DNA is TGTGCCAGTAGTAAGAGGTTTTACCGTTATAGCAATCAGCCCCAGCATTTT.